Only one count was recorded for the clone carrying this T cell receptor (beta chain). The record originates from a study of Ad26.COV2.S vaccination and SARS-CoV-2 variants. Across the whole study: Dosing was one shot or two shots 56 days apart.

Sequencing used immunoSEQ multiplex PCR; TCRdb keeps in-frame clones, though not all of them. The sample consists of hundreds of thousands of clones, more than 75% of them appearing once. Sample treatment: roughly 18 received Ad26.COV2.S at low or high dose, single or two shots; roughly five received placebo; per-sample allocation not given. Sampling was done on day 63 after the first vaccine or placebo injection. V gave up 6 bases and J gave up 1 base, with 24 bases separating them. Germline V gene lookup returns CDR1 SEHNR and CDR2 FQNEAQ (reference sequence). The CDR3 length is 19 residues. This chain joins TRBV7-9 and TRBJ2-2; D perhaps matches TRBD1 (5 bases). Sequenced material: peripheral blood, taken in a trial of Ad26.COV2.S vaccine versus placebo. This clonotype was sampled from a person between 18 and 60 years old who received the Ad26.COV2.S COVID-19 vaccine or a placebo. The CDR3 spells CASRSRLEDTPLNTGELFF. CDR3 nucleotide sequence: TGTGCCAGCAGATCCAGGCTTGAGGACACCCCTTTGAACACCGGGGAGCTGTTTTTT.